The 3 T cell receptor beta chains below come from one sample, sequenced in a study of response to subunit inactivated influenza vaccine. TCRdb passed the RT-PCR reads through MiXCR, listing each CDR3 protein once. This sample has about 570,000 distinct CDR3 sequences; about 11% occur once, and the top ten carry about 11%. The same data also went into a second study, on T cells expressing NK-cell markers. As reported in that work: Generation of TCR beta cDNA was performed by 5'RACE template switching incorporating UMIs.

Sequenced here: PBMCs from blood, sampled on the day of vaccination. These receptors came from a man aged 45 to 65 who received an inactivated influenza vaccine.

This clonotype was recorded a few times. V usage is TRBV10-3 and J usage is TRBJ2-4; D call uncertain. This CDR3 spans 14 amino acids. The germline gives CDR1 ENHRY, CDR2 SYGVKD. Trimming took off 3 bases at V and 0 bases at J, with 6 bases between the two ends. The chain's CDR3 is CAISDGIAKNIQYF. The CDR3 nucleotides read TGTGCCATCAGTGATGGAATAGCCAAAAACATTCAGTACTTC.

V and J are TRBV5-1 and TRBJ2-1; D gene uncertain. Germline-derived CDR1 and CDR2 are SGHRS and YFSETQ. The CDR3 extends over 13 amino acids. Trimming took off 2 bases at V and 6 bases at J, with 9 bases between the two ends. CDR3: CASSFEPSNEQFF. CDR3 DNA sequence: TGCGCCAGCAGCTTCGAGCCTTCCAATGAGCAGTTCTTC.

The rearrangement joins TRBV25-1 to TRBJ2-5; TRBD1 aligns across 7 bases. With V trimmed by 4 bases and J by 3 bases, 8 bases remained unmatched. CDR3 size: 15 residues. Germline values: CDR1 MGHDK, CDR2 SYGVNS. The CDR3 region is CASSAIGTAKETQYF. DNA for the CDR3: TGTGCCAGCAGTGCTATCGGGACAGCTAAAGAGACCCAGTACTTC.